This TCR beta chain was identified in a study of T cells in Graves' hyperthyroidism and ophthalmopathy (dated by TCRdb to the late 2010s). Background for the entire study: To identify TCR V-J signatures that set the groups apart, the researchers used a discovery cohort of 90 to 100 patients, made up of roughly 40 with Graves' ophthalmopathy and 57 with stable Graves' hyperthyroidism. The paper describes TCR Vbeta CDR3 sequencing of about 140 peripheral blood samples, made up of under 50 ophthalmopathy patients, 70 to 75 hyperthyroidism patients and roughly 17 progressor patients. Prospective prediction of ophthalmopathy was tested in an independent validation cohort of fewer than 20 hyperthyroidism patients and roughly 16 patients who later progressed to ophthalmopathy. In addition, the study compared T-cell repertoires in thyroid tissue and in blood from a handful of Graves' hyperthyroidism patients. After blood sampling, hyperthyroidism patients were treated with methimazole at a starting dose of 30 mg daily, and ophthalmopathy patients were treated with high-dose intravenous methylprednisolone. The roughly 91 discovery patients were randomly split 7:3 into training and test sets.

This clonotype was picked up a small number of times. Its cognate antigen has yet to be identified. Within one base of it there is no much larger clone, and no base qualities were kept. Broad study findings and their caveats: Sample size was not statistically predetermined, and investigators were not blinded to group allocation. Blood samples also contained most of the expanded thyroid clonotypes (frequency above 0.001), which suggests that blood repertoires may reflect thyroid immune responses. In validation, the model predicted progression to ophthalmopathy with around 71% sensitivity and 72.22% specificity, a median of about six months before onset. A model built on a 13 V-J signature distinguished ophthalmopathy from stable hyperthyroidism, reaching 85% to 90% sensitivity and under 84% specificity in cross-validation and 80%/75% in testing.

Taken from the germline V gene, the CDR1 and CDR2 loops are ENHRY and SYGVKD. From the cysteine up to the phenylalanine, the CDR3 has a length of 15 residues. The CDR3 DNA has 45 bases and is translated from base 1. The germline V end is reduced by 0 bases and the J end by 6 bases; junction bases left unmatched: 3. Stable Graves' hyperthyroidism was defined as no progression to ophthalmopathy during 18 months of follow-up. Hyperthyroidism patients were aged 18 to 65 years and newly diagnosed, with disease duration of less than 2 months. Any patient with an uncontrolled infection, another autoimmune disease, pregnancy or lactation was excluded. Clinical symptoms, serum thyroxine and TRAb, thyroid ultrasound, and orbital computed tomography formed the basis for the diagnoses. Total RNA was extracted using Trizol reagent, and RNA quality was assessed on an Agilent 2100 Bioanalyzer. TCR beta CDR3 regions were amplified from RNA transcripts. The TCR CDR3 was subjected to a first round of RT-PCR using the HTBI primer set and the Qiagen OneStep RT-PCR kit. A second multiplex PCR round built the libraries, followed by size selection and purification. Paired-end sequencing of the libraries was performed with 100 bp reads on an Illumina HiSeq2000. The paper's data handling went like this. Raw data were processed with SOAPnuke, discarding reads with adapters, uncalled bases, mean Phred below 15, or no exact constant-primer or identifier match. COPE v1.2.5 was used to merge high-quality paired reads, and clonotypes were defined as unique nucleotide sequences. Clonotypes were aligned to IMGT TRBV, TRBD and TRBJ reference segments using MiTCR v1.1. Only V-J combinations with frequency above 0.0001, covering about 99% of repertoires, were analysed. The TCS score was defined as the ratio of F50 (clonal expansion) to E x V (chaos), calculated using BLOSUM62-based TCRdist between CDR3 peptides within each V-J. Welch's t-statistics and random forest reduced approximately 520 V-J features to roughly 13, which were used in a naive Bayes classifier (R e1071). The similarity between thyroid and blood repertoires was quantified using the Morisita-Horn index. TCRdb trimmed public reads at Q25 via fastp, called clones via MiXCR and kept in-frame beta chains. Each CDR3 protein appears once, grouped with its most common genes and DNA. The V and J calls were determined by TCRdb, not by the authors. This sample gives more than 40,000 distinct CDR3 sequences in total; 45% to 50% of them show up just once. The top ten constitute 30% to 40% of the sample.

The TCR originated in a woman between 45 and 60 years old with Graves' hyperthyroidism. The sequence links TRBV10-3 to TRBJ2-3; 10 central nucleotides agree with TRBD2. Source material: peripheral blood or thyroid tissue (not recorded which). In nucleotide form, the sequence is TGTGCCATCAGTGAGTCAAGCGGGAGGGGGGATACGCAGTATTTT. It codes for CAISESSGRGDTQYF.